This T cell receptor beta chain emerged from a study of blood T cell repertoires in COVID-19. Study overall: Acute and convalescent COVID-19 specimens originated in the United States, Italy and Spain. T cells, B-cell-depleted T cells, or PBMCs supplied cDNA or gDNA.

V lost 4 bases to trimming and J lost 10 bases; unmatched junction nucleotides: 16. Germline loops: CDR1 SGHDN, CDR2 FVKESK. The CDR3 runs 18 residues. How the authors handled the data: By means of reference gene primer amplification, nucleated cell counts were estimated. Method: immunoSEQ multiplex PCR; TCRdb's copy keeps in-frame clones and lacks some. V and J calls and clone size are as listed in that table; D and trimming were resolved from the DNA. The sample has just over 300,000 clones, roughly 87% seen once. The sample was peripheral blood. The origin of this receptor is a young man with active or convalescent COVID-19. This chain links TRBV14 with TRBJ2-1, with 13 bases aligning to TRBD2. The CDR3 reads CASSRIGLAGDVPREQFF. DNA for the CDR3: TGTGCCAGCAGCCGGATCGGACTAGCGGGGGACGTACCTCGGGAGCAGTTCTTC.